This T cell receptor beta chain was found in a study of T cell repertoires in cytomegalovirus infection. Study as a whole: Through public TCR beta signatures, both CMV infection and matching HLA type were indicated. Study-wide results and limits: Summed frequency of shared TCR beta families picked out CMV carriers who also had the relevant HLA.

One entry per CDR3 protein results from TCRdb running MiXCR on the reads. This sample has about 900,000 distinct CDR3 sequences, with 30% to 40% found just once. This clonotype was observed a few times. Its antigen is undetermined. There are 17 residues in the CDR3. The ends lost 2 bases at V and 0 bases at J; junction bases unmatched: 7. Per the germline V gene, CDR1 is SGHAT and CDR2 is FQDESV (reference sequence). The rearrangement links TRBV11-1 to TRBJ1-1; TRBD1 agrees at 9 bases. This TCR came from a human donor in good health (CMV status not recorded). Some clones in this sample may be carry-over from other donors' samples. The sample was cultured CD8+ T cells from PBMCs, taken from culture after CMV antigen stimulation. The CDR3 region is CASSLFGQGPMNTEAFF. CDR3 sequence (DNA): TGTGCCAGCAGCTTATTCGGACAGGGGCCGATGAACACTGAAGCTTTCTTT.